This TCR beta chain was recorded in a study of blood T cells in healthy people across ages. The germline V gene has CDR1 SEHNR and CDR2 FQNEAQ (reference sequence). The CDR3 totals 11 residues. Trimming removed 5 bases at V and 8 bases at J, with 9 bases between. A second PCR, run for about 6 to 11 cycles, used a sample-barcoded 5' primer plus a J-beta primer mix. TCRdb itself ran the 5' RACE reads through MiXCR, one entry per CDR3 protein. Found here are 1.5 million to 2 million distinct CDR3 sequences, 30% to 35% of them singletons; the top ten hold about 11%. This chain connects TRBV7-9 to TRBJ1-1, with D tentatively TRBD1 (5 bases). The clonotype was recovered from a woman aged 25-40 years in good health. Specimen: blood. CDR3 DNA sequence: TGTGCCAGCAGCACCGGGGGGGAAGCTTTCTTT. It specifies CASSTGGEAFF. The whole variable domain, remainder taken from reference TRBV7-9 and TRBJ1-1, is DTGVSQNPRHKITKRGQNVTFRCDPISEHNRLYWYRQTLGQGPEFLTYFQNEAQLEKSRLLSDRFSAERPKGSFSTLEIQRTEQGDSAMYLCASSTGGEAFFGQGTRLTVV.